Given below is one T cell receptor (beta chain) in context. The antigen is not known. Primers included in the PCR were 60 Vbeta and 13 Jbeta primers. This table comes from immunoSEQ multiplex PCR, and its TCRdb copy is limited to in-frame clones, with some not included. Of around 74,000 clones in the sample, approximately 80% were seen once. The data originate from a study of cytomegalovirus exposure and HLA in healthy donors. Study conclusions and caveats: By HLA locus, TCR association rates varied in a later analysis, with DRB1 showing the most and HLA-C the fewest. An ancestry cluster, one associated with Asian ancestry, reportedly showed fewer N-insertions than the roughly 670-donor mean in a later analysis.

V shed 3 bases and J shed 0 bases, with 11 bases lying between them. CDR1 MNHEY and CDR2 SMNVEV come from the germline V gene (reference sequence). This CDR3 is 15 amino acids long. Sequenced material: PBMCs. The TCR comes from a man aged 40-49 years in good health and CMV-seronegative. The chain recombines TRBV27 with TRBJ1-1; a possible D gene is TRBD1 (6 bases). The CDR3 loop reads CASSLTGSMNTEAFF. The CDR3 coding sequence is TGTGCCAGCAGTTTGACAGGCAGTATGAACACTGAAGCTTTCTTT.